This TCR beta chain was captured by sequencing in a study of tumor-infiltrating lymphocytes in primary liver carcinoma (dated by TCRdb to 2015 to 2018). With respect to the entire study: Four to six patients with histopathologically diagnosed primary liver carcinoma underwent surgical resection in China between 2015 and 2016. Repertoires from technical replicates were highly reproducible, with mean shared-clone rates about 0.88 and correlation coefficients above 0.95. Tumors of the five patients were stage T1-T3 N0M0 with maximum diameters of roughly 4 to 11 cm. The five patients, three men and two women aged 30 to 69 years, had hepatocellular carcinoma (four) or combined HCC and intrahepatic cholangiocarcinoma (one). A total of some 35 specimens from 5 patients underwent TCRbeta repertoire sequencing, comprising around 25 tumor regions, 5 adjacent noncancerous liver tissues and 5 peripheral blood samples. Each sample produced about 3.5 to 8 million productive TCRbeta reads, and read depth showed no significant difference between tissue types. For each liver tumor, the study sampled five regions along with adjacent normal tissue and blood, and applied TCRbeta repertoire sequencing, expression microarrays and whole-exome sequencing. Overall study results and their limits: Only 4 or 5 patients were included in the study, and the authors note that the findings should be validated in a larger study. Repertoire overlap was found to be higher between tumor regions (mean roughly 35%) than between tumor-adjacent (roughly 17%) or tumor-blood (about 15%) pairs, consistent with antigen-driven expansion. Only the TCR beta chain was sequenced, which likely underestimates true repertoire diversity because unpaired alpha chains were not captured. Comparison of CD4+ and CD8+ T cell repertoires was precluded by the use of bulk unsorted samples. Compared with blood, tumors had a significantly larger share of the repertoire taken up by the top 250 clones (p = 0.039).

Blood RNA was extracted from unsorted whole blood with TRIzol reagent; germline DNA came from the DNeasy Blood & Tissue kit. At the time of sampling, the patients were treatment-naive and had chronic HBV infection. Before surgery, approximately 4 milliliters of peripheral blood were collected into K2EDTA tubes. The germline V gene encodes CDR1 SGHNT and CDR2 YYREEE (reference sequence). Relative to germline, V is missing 4 bases and J is missing 4 bases, with 11 bases of the junction outside any gene match. The cysteine opens and the phenylalanine closes a CDR3 of 15 amino acids. Of all the DNA, just the CDR3 is kept, 45 bases in frame from base 1. Starting from 450 to 500 ng total RNA, TCRbeta-specific cDNA was produced by reverse transcription with a constant-region primer and ProtoScript II reverse transcriptase. TCRbeta libraries were built with three nested multiplex PCR rounds, a slightly modified ARM-PCR procedure. Each of the first two PCR rounds ran for roughly 9 cycles using multiplex TRBV1-TRBV30 forward primers together with a Cbeta reverse primer. A final 25-cycle PCR with Deep VentR polymerase added sample barcodes and Illumina adapters. Before sequencing, amplicons between 200 and 500 bp were purified from gel using a QIAquick gel extraction kit. TCRbeta amplicons were sequenced on an Illumina HiSeq 2500 with 250-bp paired-end reads. In the paper's pipeline: Trimmomatic v0.33 was used to quality-trim the reads, and FLASH v1.2.11 was used to merge paired reads so that full CDR3 sequences could be recovered. V, D and J germline segments were assigned to the rearranged TCRbeta sequences by MiGEC v1.2.1b. Clonotype statistics and Shannon-Wiener diversity indices were computed with VDJtools v1.0.0. Except for diversity analysis, only each sample's 250 most abundant clonotypes were used in subsequent analyses to reduce sampling bias. Starting from the raw public reads, TCRdb applied fastp trimming at Q25, assembled clones with MiXCR and retained in-frame beta chains. For every CDR3 protein sequence, its rows merge into one entry that carries the most common genes and DNA. What appears here as the V and J calls and clone size reflects TCRdb's work, not the paper's. The sample yields 200,000 or so distinct CDR3 sequences; approximately 65% were counted once. The top ten constitute roughly 7% of the sample.

About this clonotype: The antigen it binds to is not known. The input lacks base qualities; no much larger clone sits a single base away.

Sequencing was performed on peripheral blood. The V and J genes are TRBV5-4 and TRBJ2-7; 7 bases in between match TRBD2. The sequence was obtained from a woman aged 55-75 years with primary liver carcinoma and hepatitis B virus infection. The CDR3: CASSRYGGRVYEQYF. The sequenced DNA: TGTGCCAGCAGCCGTTACGGAGGGAGGGTGTACGAGCAGTACTTC.